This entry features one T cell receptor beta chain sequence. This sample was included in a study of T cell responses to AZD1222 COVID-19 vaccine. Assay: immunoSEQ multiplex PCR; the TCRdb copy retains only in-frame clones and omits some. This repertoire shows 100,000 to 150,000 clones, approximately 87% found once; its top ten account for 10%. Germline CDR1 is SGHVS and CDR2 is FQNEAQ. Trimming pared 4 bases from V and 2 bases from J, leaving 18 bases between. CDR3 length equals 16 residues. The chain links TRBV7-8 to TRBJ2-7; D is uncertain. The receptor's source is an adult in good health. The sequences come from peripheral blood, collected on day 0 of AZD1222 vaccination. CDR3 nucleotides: TGTGCCAGCAGCTCGTATCCCCTTTCCAACGCCTACGAGCAGTACTTC. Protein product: CASSSYPLSNAYEQYF.